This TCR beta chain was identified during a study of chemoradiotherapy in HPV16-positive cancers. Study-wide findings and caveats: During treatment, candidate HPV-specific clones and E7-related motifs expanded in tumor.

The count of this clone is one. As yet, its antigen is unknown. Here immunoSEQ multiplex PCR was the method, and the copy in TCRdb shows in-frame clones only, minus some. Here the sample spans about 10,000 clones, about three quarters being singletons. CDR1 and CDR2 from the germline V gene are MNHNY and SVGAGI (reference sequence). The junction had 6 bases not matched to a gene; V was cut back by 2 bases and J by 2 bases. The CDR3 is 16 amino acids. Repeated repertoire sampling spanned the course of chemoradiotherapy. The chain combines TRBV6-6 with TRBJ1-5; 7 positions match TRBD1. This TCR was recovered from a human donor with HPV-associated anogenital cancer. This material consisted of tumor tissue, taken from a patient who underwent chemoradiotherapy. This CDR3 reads CASSYGKGAGNQPQHF. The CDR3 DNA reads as TGTGCCAGCAGTTACGGGAAGGGGGCTGGCAATCAGCCCCAGCATTTT.